The entry that follows covers one TCR beta chain sequence. Its antigen is as yet unknown. The CDR3 sequence is 15 residues long. In germline, CDR1 is MNHEY, CDR2 SVGAGI. Unmatched junction bases numbered 1, after V lost 4 bases and J lost 0 bases. This sample stems from a study of vaccination and CD4 T cells after COVID-19. Findings and limits, study-wide: Spike mono-reactivity was found in 304 of the 307 vaccine-specific clones identified in convalescent patients. Among those convalescent, a median roughly 90% of reactive clones emerged solely post-vaccination.

Treatment meaning: approximately nine-day PBMC culture with coronavirus spike peptide pools or control peptides (ViraFEST assay). Cultured CD4+ T cell DNA underwent sequencing with the Oncomine TCR Beta short-read assay. Cultures of CD4+ T cells served as the source for extracting genomic DNA. TCRdb re-called the PCR reads through MiXCR, storing one row per CDR3 protein. The sample has 20,000 to 25,000 distinct CDR3 sequences, approximately 62% seen once. The sample taken for sequencing was CD4+ T cells from blood, cultured in vitro. This rearrangement joins TRBV6-5 to TRBJ2-3; 10 bases map to TRBD2. The TCR comes from a human donor who had recovered from COVID-19. For the CDR3, the DNA is TGTGCCAGCAGTTGGACTAGCGGTAGCACAGATACGCAGTATTTT. Protein sequence: CASSWTSGSTDTQYF.